A single sample gave rise to the 14 T cell receptor beta chains below, sequenced in a study of glioma-infiltrating T cells. The iRepertoire nested amplicon-rescue multiplex PCR amplified TCR alpha and beta CDR3s from RNA. TCRdb ran MiXCR on the multiplex PCR reads and lists one entry per CDR3 protein. This sample has about 140,000 distinct CDR3 sequences, with roughly two fifths found just once. The sample consisted of glioma tissue, nonneoplastic brain tissue, or PBMCs (not recorded which). These receptors were collected from a human donor with low-grade glioma or glioblastoma, undergoing nonglioma brain surgery, or in good health (not recorded which).

The rearrangement links TRBV28 to TRBJ1-5; D may be TRBD1 (5 bases). In germline, CDR1 is MDHEN, CDR2 SYDVKM. V was trimmed by 6 bases and J by 0 bases, leaving 15 bases between them. The CDR3 length is 16 residues. Here the CDR3 reads CASSLPRDSSNQPQHF. DNA of the CDR3: TGTGCCAGCAGCCTCCCCAGGGATTCTAGCAATCAGCCCCAGCATTTT.

V gene TRBV5-6 combines with J gene TRBJ1-6; D is unresolved. Germline loops: CDR1 SGHDT, CDR2 YYEEEE. The CDR3 is made up of 13 amino acids. The V end was cut by 5 bases, the J end by 7 bases, with 10 bases between. CDR3 sequence reads: CASSHGHNSPLHF. CDR3 DNA sequence: TGTGCCAGCAGTCATGGGCACAATTCACCCCTCCACTTT.

The chain links TRBV27 to TRBJ1-5, with D perhaps TRBD1 (5 bases). Germline loops: CDR1 MNHEY, CDR2 SMNVEV (reference sequence). V was trimmed by 2 bases and J by 6 bases, leaving 11 bases between them. CDR3 length equals 14 residues. The CDR3 coding sequence is TGTGCCAGCAGTTTAGGGAGGGGAAGTCAGCCCCAGCATTTT. Amino acids: CASSLGRGSQPQHF.

This clonotype was observed a handful of times. V usage is TRBV6-1 and J usage is TRBJ1-5, with D unresolved. Germline V gene lookup returns CDR1 MNHNS and CDR2 SASEGT. CDR3 length equals 13 residues. Trimming took 3 bases from V and 8 from J, leaving 11 bases between them. CDR3 DNA sequence: TGTGCCAGCAGTGACCCTCCGACAAAGCCCCAGCATTTT. Amino acids: CASSDPPTKPQHF.

The V call is TRBV28, the J call TRBJ2-1; 8 bases match TRBD1. The germline V gene has CDR1 MDHEN and CDR2 SYDVKM. This CDR3 contains 13 residues. V shed 5 bases and J 5 bases; nucleotides not matched to a gene: 2. The CDR3 DNA reads as TGTGCCAGCAGTCGGACAGGGAACAATGAGCAGTTCTTC. The encoded protein is CASSRTGNNEQFF.

The J gene is TRBJ1-2, the V gene TRBV10-3; D possibly corresponds to TRBD1 (6 bases). Between the trimmed V and J ends, which lost 4 bases and 6 bases, there was a span of 21 bases. Per the germline V gene, CDR1 is ENHRY and CDR2 is SYGVKD. The length of the CDR3 is 16 residues. Here the CDR3 reads CAISALTGIAEDGYTF. In DNA, the CDR3 is TGTGCCATCAGTGCCCTGACAGGAATCGCAGAGGATGGCTACACCTTC.

This clonotype was observed many times. The genes are TRBV2 and TRBJ1-2; D is uncertain. V lost 6 bases and J 5 bases, leaving 7 bases between the germline ends. CDR3 length equals 11 residues. Germline V CDR1 and CDR2: SNHLY, FYNNEI. The CDR3 region has the DNA TGTGCCAGCAGACGGGAGTATGGCTACACCTTC. As protein: CASRREYGYTF.

The chain links TRBV28 to TRBJ1-2, with 7 bases fitting TRBD1. Trimming took 6 bases from V and 7 from J; bases not matched to a gene: 8. Germline V lookup: CDR1 MDHEN, CDR2 SYDVKM. The CDR3 contains 13 residues. CDR3 in DNA: TGTGCCAGCAGACCTGACAGGGTCGGTGGCTACACCTTC. Translation gives CASRPDRVGGYTF.

V and J are TRBV6-2 or TRBV6-3 and TRBJ2-6; no clear D. V lost 6 bases and J 7 bases, leaving 16 bases between the germline ends. CDR3 length: 15 amino acids. Germline V lookup: CDR1 MNHEY, CDR2 SVGEGT. CDR3 residues: CASSGTRAGANVLTF. The DNA for the CDR3 is TGTGCCAGCAGCGGAACACGCGCCGGTGCCAACGTCCTGACTTTC.

The rearrangement uses TRBV2 and TRBJ1-4; D remains unclear. This CDR3 comprises 13 residues. V was trimmed by 7 bases and J by 4 bases, leaving 10 bases between them. Germline CDR1 is SNHLY and CDR2 is FYNNEI. CDR3 residues: CASKDGNNEKLFF. CDR3 nucleotide sequence: TGTGCCAGCAAGGACGGAAATAATGAAAAACTGTTTTTT.

The table lists this clonotype with a few counts. The chain combines TRBV7-9 with TRBJ1-1; D not resolved. Germline CDR1 SEHNR, CDR2 FQNEAQ (reference sequence). V was clipped by 3 bases and J by 5 bases, with 13 bases between them. The CDR3 length is 14 residues. The CDR3 is CASSLVSEKTEAFF. CDR3 sequence (DNA): TGTGCCAGCAGCTTGGTTTCGGAAAAAACTGAAGCTTTCTTT.

The CDR3 DNA is TGTGCCAGCAATACAGGGGGCATCGGGGAGCTGTTTTTT. Residues: CASNTGGIGELFF. The genes are TRBV27 and TRBJ2-2; 9 nucleotides line up with TRBD1. The germline V gene has CDR1 MNHEY and CDR2 SMNVEV (reference sequence). This CDR3 contains 13 residues. With V trimmed by 7 bases and J by 7 bases, 4 bases remained unmatched.

This rearrangement joins TRBV7-2 to TRBJ2-3; D is unclear. The V and J ends lost 2 bases and 0 bases respectively, with 9 bases between them. This CDR3 spans 15 amino acids. CDR1 and CDR2 from the germline V gene are SGHTA and FQGNSA. The CDR3 DNA reads as TGTGCCAGCAGCTTAAGTGGGGTTAGCACAGATACGCAGTATTTT. Its protein is CASSLSGVSTDTQYF.

This clonotype appeared a single time. The chain carries TRBV20-1 and TRBJ1-6, with D hard to call. V was clipped by 2 bases and J by 7 bases, with 12 bases between them. CDR1 is DFQATT and CDR2 is SNEGSKA in the germline V gene (reference sequence). The CDR3 length is 14 residues. For the CDR3, the DNA is TGCAGTGCTAGACCCGAGGGCTTAAATTCACCCCTCCACTTT. Its translation is CSARPEGLNSPLHF.